This TCR beta chain derives from a study of blood T cells in healthy people across ages. The V gene lost 5 bases and the J gene lost 6 bases, with 8 bases spanning the gap. The CDR3 is 11 residues long. The germline CDR1 and CDR2 sequences are SGHVS and FNYEAQ. Study results and limitations: Per million T cells, the diversity of TCR beta decreased roughly linearly as age advanced.

A second PCR, run for roughly 7 to 12 cycles, used a sample-barcoded 5' primer plus a J-beta primer mix. The template-switch adaptor, which had 12 random nucleotides, put a tag on each cDNA molecule. TCRdb re-called the 5' RACE reads with MiXCR, one entry per CDR3 protein. Here the sample spans approximately 730,000 distinct CDR3 sequences, approximately 55% being singletons. Concerning this clonotype itself: Its matching antigen is unknown.

Material: blood. This TCR was recovered from an elderly man in good health. The rearrangement uses TRBV7-6 and TRBJ2-7, with a possible D match to TRBD2 (5 bases). The CDR3 here is CASSPGIEQYF. In nucleotides, the CDR3 is TGTGCCAGCAGCCCGGGAATCGAGCAGTACTTC. Filled out from reference TRBV7-6 and TRBJ2-7, the complete variable domain reads GAGVSQSPRYKVTKRGQDVALRCDPISGHVSLYWYRQALGQGPEFLTYFNYEAQQDKSGLPNDRFSAERPEGSISTLTIQRTEQRDSAMYRCASSPGIEQYFGPGTRLTVT.